A selection of T cell receptor beta chains follows, all from one sample in a study of T cell repertoires in cytomegalovirus infection. TCRdb independently ran MiXCR on the reads; one entry per CDR3 protein. The table has roughly 310,000 distinct CDR3 sequences, roughly a sixth seen once. The source material was PBMCs. Every receptor here comes from a human donor in good health (CMV status not recorded). Some clones in this sample may be carry-over from other donors' samples. The CDR3 runs from the conserved cysteine through the conserved F or W. A D gene is named only where the DNA matches it firmly. The size field is filled for only some rows; it gives once, few, many or a size class.

v_call	j_call	d_call	clone_size	cdr3_nt	cdr3_aa
TRBV20-1	TRBJ2-1	-	-	TGCAGTGCTAGCCGGGCCACGCGAGGGAATGAGCAGTTCTTC	CSASRATRGNEQFF
TRBV6-5	TRBJ1-6	-	many	TGTGCCAGCAGTTACGAGGCTATGGGGACACCCCTCCACTTT	CASSYEAMGTPLHF
TRBV14	TRBJ1-4	-	-	TGTGCCAGCAGTAAAGGGACGGCCTATAATGAAAAACTGTTTTTT	CASSKGTAYNEKLFF
TRBV20-1	TRBJ2-7	-	-	TGCAGTCTCTCCGGGACTCTCACCTACGAGCAGTACTTC	CSLSGTLTYEQYF
TRBV7-6	TRBJ1-2	TRBD1	many	TGTGCCAGCAGCGTAACAGGGGGCGATGGCTACACCTTC	CASSVTGGDGYTF
TRBV7-6	TRBJ2-7	TRBD2	few	TGTGCCAGCAGCTTATCACTAGCGGGGGAGACCTACGAGCAGTACTTC	CASSLSLAGETYEQYF
TRBV15	TRBJ1-2	TRBD1	few	TGTGCCACCAGCCAGGACAGGAACTATGGCTACACCTTC	CATSQDRNYGYTF
TRBV4-1	TRBJ1-6	-	few	TGCGCCAGCAGCCAAGAGAGAGGCGCGAGTTCACCCCTCCACTTT	CASSQERGASSPLHF
TRBV2	TRBJ2-4	TRBD1	many	TGTGCCAGCAGTGGGACGACAGGGTATGGGATGATTCAGTACTTC	CASSGTTGYGMIQYF
TRBV10-3	TRBJ2-1	-	many	TGTGCCATCGCGGAAGAACCCGGGGGTGAGCAGTTCTTC	CAIAEEPGGEQFF
TRBV9	TRBJ1-3	-	few	TGTGCCAGCAGCTCAGAGAGGGGAGGAGGAAACACCATATATTTT	CASSSERGGGNTIYF
TRBV7-2	TRBJ2-1	TRBD2	many	TGTGCCAGCAGCTTATTGGGGTTAGCGGGGGGCAGTCTGAATGAGCAGTTCTTC	CASSLLGLAGGSLNEQFF
TRBV19	TRBJ2-5	-	-	TGTGCCAGTAGTAGAGTTTTTCAAGAGACCCAGTACTTC	CASSRVFQETQYF
TRBV20-1	TRBJ1-5	-	few	TGCAGTGCTAGTCGTTTGAAGGCCGCCCAGCATTTT	CSASRLKAAQHF
TRBV4-3	TRBJ1-1	-	-	TGCGCCAGCAGCCAAGCTCCCAGTAGGACTGAAGCTTTCTTT	CASSQAPSRTEAFF
TRBV7-2	TRBJ2-5	-	many	TGTGCCAGCAGCTTATCCCCGGGGGCTGGGGAGACCCAGTACTTC	CASSLSPGAGETQYF
TRBV7-8	TRBJ2-5	-	-	TGTGCCAGCAGCGGGGGACGCTACCAAGAGACCCAGTACTTC	CASSGGRYQETQYF
TRBV7-9	TRBJ1-2	TRBD1	-	TGTGCCAGCAGCGCCGGACAGGGGGCACGCACCTTC	CASSAGQGARTF
TRBV15	TRBJ1-5	-	-	TGTGCCACCAGCAGAGATCGCCATTTCCAGCCCCAGCATTTT	CATSRDRHFQPQHF
TRBV7-2	TRBJ2-3	-	many	TGTGCCAGCAGCTTAAGCAGGGGGGGAGATACGCAGTATTTT	CASSLSRGGDTQYF
TRBV7-2	TRBJ1-4	TRBD1	-	TGTGCCAGCAGCGAACAGGGGCGAGGTGAAAAACTGTTTTTT	CASSEQGRGEKLFF
TRBV10-3	TRBJ2-2	TRBD2	few	TGTGCCATCAGTAGCGGGGACGCGAACACCGGGGAGCTGTTTTTT	CAISSGDANTGELFF
TRBV20-1	TRBJ2-7	-	many	TGCAGTGCTAGAGACATTAGGACCCCTGCCTACGAGCAGTACTTC	CSARDIRTPAYEQYF
TRBV7-3	TRBJ2-6	-	many	TGTGCCAGCAGCCAAAGGGGGGCTGGGGCCAACGTCCTGACTTTC	CASSQRGAGANVLTF